This T cell receptor beta chain was sequenced during a study of memory CD4+ T cells and cytomegalovirus serostatus. The sort gate was single viable CD3+CD4+CD8-CD45RO+ cells for memory CD4+ T cells. V was cut by 1 base and J by 8 bases, with 11 bases left in between. From germline, CDR1 is MGHRA and CDR2 YSYEKL. CDR3 length equals 14 residues. Study-level results: CD4+ memory repertoires contained about 40% of the roughly 150 reported CMV TCRbeta sequences.

A remark on this clone: What it recognizes is unknown.

Original analysis: Out-of-frame sequences were removed, leaving some 2 million distinct TCRbeta sequences. Measured with immunoSEQ multiplex PCR; TCRdb has only the in-frame clones, and not every one. The DNA was the basis for D and trimming; V, J and clone size are from that table. The table records 50,000 to 60,000 clones, about four fifths of them present only once. The sample was memory CD4+ T cells from blood. The chain uses TRBV4-1 and TRBJ1-4; the D is unclear. This receptor was obtained from an adult in good health and CMV-seronegative. CDR3: CASSQVGAGEKLFF. For the CDR3, the DNA is TGCGCCAGCAGCCAAGTAGGAGCGGGGGAAAAACTGTTTTTT.